This is a list of T cell receptor beta chains from one sample in a study of patients with pleural tuberculosis. TCRdb ran MiXCR on the reads and lists one entry per CDR3 protein. The data hold about 50,000 distinct CDR3 sequences, with around 7% observed a single time. These receptors all stem from a human donor with pleural tuberculosis. The conserved cysteine and the conserved F or W are not part of the CDR3 here. Fields, in order: V gene, clone size, CDR3 protein. Some rows have no size entry. The others give once, few or many, or a class for an expanded clone.

V gene: TRBV7-1; clone size: many; CDR3 protein: ASSSKGFSGRGYEQF
V gene: TRBV5-1; clone size: -; CDR3 protein: ASSLSPSTDTQY
V gene: TRBV10-3; clone size: many; CDR3 protein: AISEGSDSPLH
V gene: TRBV30; clone size: -; CDR3 protein: AWSPPGGTLAF
V gene: TRBV20-1; clone size: many; CDR3 protein: SARDGQVYEQY
V gene: TRBV12-3/TRBV12-4; clone size: -; CDR3 protein: ASSSNSQVGYT
V gene: TRBV6-1; clone size: many; CDR3 protein: ASSVRLQGSYEQY
V gene: TRBV29-1; clone size: -; CDR3 protein: SGKGGSGNTIY
V gene: TRBV6-1; clone size: many; CDR3 protein: ASRAGTGGITEAF
V gene: TRBV29-1; clone size: many; CDR3 protein: SVEDLGIEAF
V gene: TRBV20-1; clone size: many; CDR3 protein: SAPPGGMETQY
V gene: TRBV27; clone size: large; CDR3 protein: ASSLNGRTEAF
V gene: TRBV28; clone size: many; CDR3 protein: ASKGQGVNQPQH
V gene: TRBV12-3/TRBV12-4; clone size: many; CDR3 protein: ASSSGTSGRDTQY
V gene: TRBV27; clone size: many; CDR3 protein: ASSFRGRSGYT
V gene: TRBV11-2; clone size: many; CDR3 protein: ASSLDHGRAYEQY
V gene: TRBV5-4; clone size: few; CDR3 protein: ASSLTTGQNEQF
V gene: TRBV13; clone size: few; CDR3 protein: ASSSGQGDNEKLF
V gene: TRBV7-2; clone size: many; CDR3 protein: ASSLENEQF
V gene: TRBV3-1; clone size: many; CDR3 protein: ASSQDQGSGNTIY
V gene: TRBV5-4; clone size: many; CDR3 protein: ASSLAWQGVYGYT
V gene: TRBV11-2; clone size: -; CDR3 protein: ASSLDSGSGRDEQF
V gene: TRBV24-1; clone size: many; CDR3 protein: ATSDGDYYSYNEQF
V gene: TRBV20-1; clone size: large; CDR3 protein: SAHGRSIQETQY
V gene: TRBV11-1; clone size: -; CDR3 protein: ASSLGASGRSDTQY
V gene: TRBV5-4; clone size: few; CDR3 protein: ASSSPEEYYGYT
V gene: TRBV9; clone size: many; CDR3 protein: ASSASTGNSYNEQF
V gene: TRBV28; clone size: many; CDR3 protein: ASSLQGSHYGYT
V gene: TRBV11-1; clone size: -; CDR3 protein: ASSLGSSGNIQY
V gene: TRBV19; clone size: few; CDR3 protein: ASSIYVRGDYGYT
V gene: TRBV12-3/TRBV12-4; clone size: many; CDR3 protein: ASFDKTGRGYTQY
V gene: TRBV5-4; clone size: many; CDR3 protein: ASSLGISSGNTIY
V gene: TRBV13; clone size: many; CDR3 protein: ASGIRGDTEAF
V gene: TRBV28; clone size: many; CDR3 protein: ATIASSYEQY
V gene: TRBV4-2; clone size: many; CDR3 protein: ASSRTGVGNTIY
V gene: TRBV4-1; clone size: -; CDR3 protein: ASSLVGEVNTEAF
V gene: TRBV19; clone size: -; CDR3 protein: ASIGSPGALRDEQF
V gene: TRBV15; clone size: many; CDR3 protein: ATNVSQQENNSPLH
V gene: TRBV28; clone size: -; CDR3 protein: ASSQDRGIEIQY
V gene: TRBV20-1; clone size: many; CDR3 protein: SALAGREKIRAF
V gene: TRBV5-1; clone size: few; CDR3 protein: ASSWTGGMNTEAF